This is a list of T cell receptor beta chains from one sample in a study of blood T cell repertoires in COVID-19. Profiled with immunoSEQ multiplex PCR; TCRdb holds only in-frame clones, not every one. The repertoire has fewer than 200,000 clones, roughly 89% of them found once; the top ten carry under 15%. The specimen sequenced was peripheral blood. These receptors were collected from a woman between 65 and 79 years old with COVID-19, enrolled during active disease. The CDR3 runs from the conserved cysteine through the conserved F or W.

>TRBJ1-1|TRBV6-4
CASSKQGASTEAFF
>TRBJ2-5|TRBV28
CASSSTQPGKETQYF
>TRBJ1-2|TRBV9
CASSVGRTGNFYGYTF
>TRBJ1-1|TRBV25-1
CASSEFSASDTEAFF
>TRBJ2-7|TRBV28
CASSFSGLAATYEQYF
>TRBJ1-4|TRBV14
CASSHGTGFEKLFF
>TRBJ2-2|TRBV4-1
CASRRGLAGVSGELFF
>TRBJ1-4|TRBV25-1
CASSGDFGEKLFF
>TRBJ2-3|TRBV5-1
CASRGLAGVKADTQYF
>TRBJ2-2|TRBV4-1
CASSQVAGASTGELFF
>TRBJ2-7|TRBV9
CASSVEGGSYEQYF
>TRBJ2-2|TRBV5-1
CASSLLQSNTGELFF
>TRBJ1-3|TRBV30
CAWSLGVSGNTIYF
>TRBJ2-7|TRBV11-3
CASSLRTGNSYEQYF
>TRBJ1-5|TRBV5-5
CASSLKGSNQPQHF
>TRBJ2-7|TRBV5-1
CASSSGDRLEYEQYF
>TRBJ2-4|TRBV18
CASSPPRASGSGDIQYF
>TRBJ2-1|TRBV5-1
CASSSQTGGVYEQFF
>TRBJ1-2|TRBV6-5
CASSSLTGGYGYTF
>TRBJ2-7|TRBV5-5
CASSRYGRAGSDEQYF
>TRBJ1-4|TRBV3-1/TRBV3-2
CASSQGGGGEKLFF
>TRBJ2-7|TRBV14
CASSSTSGNSYEQYF
>TRBJ2-7|TRBV9
CASSVEASGISYEQYF
>TRBJ2-2|TRBV11-2
CASSKIGGRALLEGGELFF
>TRBJ2-1|TRBV7-9
CASSNLRDRGLWEQFF
>TRBJ1-4|TRBV11-1
CASSFRAKNEKLFF
>TRBJ2-7|TRBV7-2
CASSFIQGHEQYF
>TRBJ1-5|TRBV28
CASSLNQPQHF
>TRBJ2-1|TRBV7-9
CASSLVAGGGEQFF
>TRBJ1-2|TRBV4-2
CASSQGQGLDYGYTF
>TRBJ1-1|TRBV7-8
CASSSVGQGAVAFF
>TRBJ2-7|TRBV6-1
CASSDLYLDRYF
>TRBJ2-3|TRBV29-1
CSADASYDTQYF
>TRBJ1-5|TRBV5-6
CASSSRDRDRPQHF
>TRBJ1-6|TRBV30
CAWSRDSNSPLHF